These 4 T cell receptor beta chains originate from one sample sequenced in a study of cytomegalovirus exposure and HLA in healthy donors. Primers for the PCR totalled 60 Vbeta and 13 Jbeta. Produced via immunoSEQ multiplex PCR; TCRdb's table is partial and in-frame only. The sample lists 99,000 or so clones, more than 70% occurring once. Specimen: PBMCs. The receptor set was obtained from a man younger than 45 in good health and CMV-seronegative.

V usage is TRBV9 and J usage is TRBJ1-3; tentative D call: TRBD1 (6 bases). The CDR3 contains 16 residues. The germline gives CDR1 SGDLS, CDR2 YYNGEE. V was pared by 2 bases and J by 4 bases, with 16 bases between. The CDR3 reads CASSVRGQQGGNTIYF. CDR3 sequence (DNA): TGTGCCAGCAGCGTCCGCGGACAGCAAGGAGGAAACACCATATATTTT.

The chain combines TRBV19 with TRBJ2-7, with D possibly being TRBD2 (6 bases). The V end lost 5 bases, the J end lost 2 bases, and 16 bases lay between the germline ends. The germline V gene has CDR1 LNHDA and CDR2 SQIVND (reference sequence). The CDR3 loop spans 15 amino acids. The CDR3 sequence is CASSSAGRGPYEQYF. The CDR3 DNA reads TGTGCCAGTAGTTCCGCGGGACGGGGCCCCTACGAGCAGTACTTC.

Written as DNA, the CDR3 is TGTGCCAGCAACCGAGAGGCGGGGCTGGAGACCCAGTACTTC. Encoded protein: CASNREAGLETQYF. V gene TRBV7-9 combines with J gene TRBJ2-5, with D possibly matching TRBD2 (6 bases). Germline V gives CDR1 SEHNR, CDR2 FQNEAQ (reference sequence). Trimming took 7 bases from V and 5 from J, leaving 17 bases between them. The CDR3 loop spans 14 amino acids.

This sequence joins TRBV18 and TRBJ2-7; TRBD2 agrees at 13 bases. Germline V gene data show CDR1 as KGHSH and CDR2 as LQKENI. The CDR3 runs to 17 residues. J gave up 5 bases and V 5 bases, and 12 bases lay outside the gene matches. The CDR3 region is CASSATSGRASLDEQYF. CDR3 in DNA: TGTGCCAGCTCAGCCACTAGCGGGAGGGCCTCTCTGGACGAGCAGTACTTC.